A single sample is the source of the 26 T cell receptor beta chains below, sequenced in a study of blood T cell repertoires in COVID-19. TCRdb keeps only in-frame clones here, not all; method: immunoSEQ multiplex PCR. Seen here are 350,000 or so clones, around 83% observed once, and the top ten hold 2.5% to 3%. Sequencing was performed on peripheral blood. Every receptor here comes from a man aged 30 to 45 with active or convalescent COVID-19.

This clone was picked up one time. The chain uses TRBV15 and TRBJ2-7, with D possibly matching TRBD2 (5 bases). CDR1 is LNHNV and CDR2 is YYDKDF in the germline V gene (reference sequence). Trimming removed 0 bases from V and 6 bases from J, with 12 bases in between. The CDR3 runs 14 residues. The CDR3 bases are TGTGCCACCAGCAGAGATCACGAGGGAATCGAGCAGTACTTC. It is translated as CATSRDHEGIEQYF.

The DNA of the CDR3 is TGTGCCAGCAGTTACTCGTTTGCAGGGGGCCCAGATACGCAGTATTTT. It yields the protein CASSYSFAGGPDTQYF. The chain carries TRBV6-6 and TRBJ2-3, with 8 bases fitting TRBD1. After removal of 0 bases from V and 4 bases from J, the junction contained 6 bases not matched to a gene. This CDR3 spans 16 amino acids. From germline, CDR1 is MNHNY and CDR2 SVGAGI (reference sequence).

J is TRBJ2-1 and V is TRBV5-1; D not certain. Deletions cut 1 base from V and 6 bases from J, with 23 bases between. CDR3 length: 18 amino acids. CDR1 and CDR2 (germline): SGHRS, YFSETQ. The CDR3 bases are TGCGCCAGCAGCTTGTTAAGTACGGCGGTTTCGACCGTCAATGAGCAGTTCTTC. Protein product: CASSLLSTAVSTVNEQFF.

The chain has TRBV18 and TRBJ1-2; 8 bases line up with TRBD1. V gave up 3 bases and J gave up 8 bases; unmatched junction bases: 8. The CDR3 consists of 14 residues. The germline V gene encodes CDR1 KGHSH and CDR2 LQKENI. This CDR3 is CASSPRGTGAGYTF. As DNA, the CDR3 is TGTGCCAGCTCACCCCGCGGGACAGGAGCCGGCTACACCTTC.

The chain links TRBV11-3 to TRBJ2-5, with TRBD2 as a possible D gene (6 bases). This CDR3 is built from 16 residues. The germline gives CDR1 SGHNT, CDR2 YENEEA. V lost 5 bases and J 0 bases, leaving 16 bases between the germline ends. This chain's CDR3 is CASSLLRAGHQETQYF. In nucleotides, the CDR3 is TGTGCCAGCAGCCTACTACGAGCGGGCCACCAAGAGACCCAGTACTTC.

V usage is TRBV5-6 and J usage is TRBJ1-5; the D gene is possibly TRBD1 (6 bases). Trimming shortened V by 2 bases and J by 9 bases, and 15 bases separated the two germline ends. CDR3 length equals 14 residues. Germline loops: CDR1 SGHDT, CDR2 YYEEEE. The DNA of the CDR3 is TGTGCCAGCAGCTTAACAGGGAGCGGCAGGCCCCAGCATTTT. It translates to CASSLTGSGRPQHF.

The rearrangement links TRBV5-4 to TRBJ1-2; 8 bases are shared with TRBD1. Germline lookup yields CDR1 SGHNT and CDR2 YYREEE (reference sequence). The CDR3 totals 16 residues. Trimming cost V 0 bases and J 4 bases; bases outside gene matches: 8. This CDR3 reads CASSLAGQGAPYGYTF. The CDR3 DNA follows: TGTGCCAGCAGCTTGGCCGGGCAGGGGGCGCCCTATGGCTACACCTTC.

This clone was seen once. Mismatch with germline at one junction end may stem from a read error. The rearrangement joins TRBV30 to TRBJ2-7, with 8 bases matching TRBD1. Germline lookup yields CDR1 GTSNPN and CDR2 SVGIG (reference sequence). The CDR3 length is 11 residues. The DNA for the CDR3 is TGTGCCTGGAGACAGGGGGACTTTAGGGGCTTC. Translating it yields CAWRQGDFRGF.

The CDR3 nucleotides read TGTGCCAGCAGCGACCGGAGATATGAGCGGGGCCAAGAGACCCAGTACTTC. This translates into CASSDRRYERGQETQYF. The chain employs TRBV5-4 and TRBJ2-5; 7 bases fit TRBD2. CDR3 length: 17 amino acids. Per the germline V gene, CDR1 is SGHNT and CDR2 is YYREEE (reference sequence). Germline trimming cut 4 bases from V and 1 base from J; bases unmatched to any gene: 13.

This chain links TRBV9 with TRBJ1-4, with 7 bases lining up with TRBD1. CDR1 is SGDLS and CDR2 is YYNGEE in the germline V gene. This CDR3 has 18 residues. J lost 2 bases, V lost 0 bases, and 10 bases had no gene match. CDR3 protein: CASSVGPAGGRTNEKLFF. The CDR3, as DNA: TGTGCCAGCAGCGTAGGACCCGCAGGGGGAAGGACTAATGAAAAACTGTTTTTT.

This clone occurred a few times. The CDR3 sequence is CASSEGTGVAGQYF. CDR3 coding DNA: TGTGCCAGCAGTGAAGGGACAGGGGTGGCGGGGCAGTACTTC. This rearrangement joins TRBV6-1 to TRBJ2-7, with TRBD1 identical over 9 bases. V was clipped by 1 base and J by 9 bases; unmatched bases: 7. Germline lookup yields CDR1 MNHNS and CDR2 SASEGT. This CDR3 has 14 amino acids.

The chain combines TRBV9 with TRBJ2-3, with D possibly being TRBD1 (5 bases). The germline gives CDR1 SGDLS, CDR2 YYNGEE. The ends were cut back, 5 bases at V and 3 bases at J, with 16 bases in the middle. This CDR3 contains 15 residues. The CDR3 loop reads CASRIQGGVTDTQYF. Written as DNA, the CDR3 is TGTGCCAGCAGAATTCAGGGTGGTGTAACAGATACGCAGTATTTT.

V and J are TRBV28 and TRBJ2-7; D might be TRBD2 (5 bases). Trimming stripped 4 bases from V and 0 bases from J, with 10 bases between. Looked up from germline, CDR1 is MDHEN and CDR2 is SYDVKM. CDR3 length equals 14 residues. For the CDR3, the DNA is TGTGCCAGCAGTTCCCCGGGAAGCTCCTACGAGCAGTACTTC. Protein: CASSSPGSSYEQYF.

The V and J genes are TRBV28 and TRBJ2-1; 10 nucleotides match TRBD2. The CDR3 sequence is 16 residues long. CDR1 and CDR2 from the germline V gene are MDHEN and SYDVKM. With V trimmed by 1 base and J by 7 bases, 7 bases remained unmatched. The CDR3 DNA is TGTGCCAGCAGTTTATCACTAGCGGGAACTGGTAATGAGCAGTTCTTC. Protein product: CASSLSLAGTGNEQFF.

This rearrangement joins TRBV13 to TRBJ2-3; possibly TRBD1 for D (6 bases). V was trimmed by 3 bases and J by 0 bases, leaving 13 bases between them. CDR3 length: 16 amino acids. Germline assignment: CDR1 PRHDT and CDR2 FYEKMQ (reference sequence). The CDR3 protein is CASSFSTRGSTDTQYF. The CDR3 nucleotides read TGTGCCAGCAGCTTCTCTACTAGGGGGAGCACAGATACGCAGTATTTT.

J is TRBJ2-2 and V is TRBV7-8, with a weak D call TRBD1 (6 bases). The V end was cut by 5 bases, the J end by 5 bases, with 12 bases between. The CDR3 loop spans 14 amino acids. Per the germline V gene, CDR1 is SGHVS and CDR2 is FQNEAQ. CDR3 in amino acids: CASSRNRETGELFF. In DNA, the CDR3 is TGTGCCAGCAGCCGTAACAGGGAGACCGGGGAGCTGTTTTTT.

DNA of the CDR3: TGTGCCAGCAGCCGTGGACAGCGCACCGGGGAGCTGTTTTTT. It encodes CASSRGQRTGELFF. This sequence joins TRBV14 and TRBJ2-2; tentative D call: TRBD1 (6 bases). V lost 4 bases and J lost 4, with 10 bases in between. The CDR3 consists of 14 residues. In germline, CDR1 is SGHDN, CDR2 FVKESK.

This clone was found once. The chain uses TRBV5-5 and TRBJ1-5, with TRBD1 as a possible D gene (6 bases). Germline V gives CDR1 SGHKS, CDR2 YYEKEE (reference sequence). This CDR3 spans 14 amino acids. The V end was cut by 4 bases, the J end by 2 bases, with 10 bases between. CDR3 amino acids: CASSTNRGNQPQHF. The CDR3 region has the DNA TGTGCCAGCAGCACGAACAGGGGCAATCAGCCCCAGCATTTT.

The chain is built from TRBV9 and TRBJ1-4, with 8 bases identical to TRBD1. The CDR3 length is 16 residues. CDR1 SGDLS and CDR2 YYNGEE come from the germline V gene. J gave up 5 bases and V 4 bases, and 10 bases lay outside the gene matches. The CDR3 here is CASSLRPDRENEKLFF. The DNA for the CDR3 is TGTGCCAGCAGCCTACGTCCGGACAGGGAAAATGAAAAACTGTTTTTT.

CDR3 loop: CASTSNRLSGYTF. The CDR3 DNA reads TGTGCCAGCACCTCAAACAGGTTATCGGGCTACACCTTC. The J gene is TRBJ1-2, the V gene TRBV12-3 or TRBV12-4; D may be TRBD1 (5 bases). This CDR3 is built from 13 residues. V dropped 7 bases and J dropped 8 bases, with 17 bases sitting between them.

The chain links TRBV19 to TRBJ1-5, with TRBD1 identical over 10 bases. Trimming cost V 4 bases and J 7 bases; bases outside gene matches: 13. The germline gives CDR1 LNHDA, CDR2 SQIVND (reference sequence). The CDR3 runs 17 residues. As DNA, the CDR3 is TGTGCCAGTAGTAGCCCCCCTCGACAGGGGGCAGGACAGCCCCAGCATTTT. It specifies CASSSPPRQGAGQPQHF.

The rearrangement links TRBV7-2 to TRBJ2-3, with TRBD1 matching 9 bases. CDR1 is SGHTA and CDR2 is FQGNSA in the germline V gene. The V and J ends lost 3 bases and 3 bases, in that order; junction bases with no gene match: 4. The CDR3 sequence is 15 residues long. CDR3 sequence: CASSFTQGATDTQYF. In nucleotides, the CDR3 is TGTGCCAGCAGCTTTACACAGGGGGCGACAGATACGCAGTATTTT.

The CDR3 region has the DNA TGCGCCAGCAGCCTGGGACAGGGAGAGGCTAATGAAAAACTGTTTTTT. It specifies CASSLGQGEANEKLFF. The chain joins TRBV4-3 to TRBJ1-4; 9 bases are shared with TRBD1. CDR1 and CDR2 (germline): LGHNA, YSLEER. After removal of 4 bases from V and 3 bases from J, the junction contained 6 bases not matched to a gene. The CDR3 is 16 amino acids.

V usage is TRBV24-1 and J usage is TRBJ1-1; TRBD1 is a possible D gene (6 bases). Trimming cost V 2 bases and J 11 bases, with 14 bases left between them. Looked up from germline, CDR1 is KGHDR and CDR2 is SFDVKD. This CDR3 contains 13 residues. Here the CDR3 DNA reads TGTGCCACCAGTGATTCCCTGGACAGCCGCGCTTTCTTT. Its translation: CATSDSLDSRAFF.

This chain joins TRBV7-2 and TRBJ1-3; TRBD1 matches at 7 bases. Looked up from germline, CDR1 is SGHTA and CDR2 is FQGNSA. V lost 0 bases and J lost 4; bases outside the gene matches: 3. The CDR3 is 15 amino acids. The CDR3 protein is CASSLATGVGNTIYF. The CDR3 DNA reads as TGTGCCAGCAGCTTAGCTACAGGGGTCGGAAACACCATATATTTT.

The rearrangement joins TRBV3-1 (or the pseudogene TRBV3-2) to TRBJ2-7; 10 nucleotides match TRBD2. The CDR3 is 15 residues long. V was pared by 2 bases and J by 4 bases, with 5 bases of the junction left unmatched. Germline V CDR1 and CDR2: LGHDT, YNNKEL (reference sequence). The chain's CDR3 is CASSQPGTSEYEQYF. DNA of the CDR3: TGTGCCAGCAGCCAACCCGGGACTAGCGAATACGAGCAGTACTTC.